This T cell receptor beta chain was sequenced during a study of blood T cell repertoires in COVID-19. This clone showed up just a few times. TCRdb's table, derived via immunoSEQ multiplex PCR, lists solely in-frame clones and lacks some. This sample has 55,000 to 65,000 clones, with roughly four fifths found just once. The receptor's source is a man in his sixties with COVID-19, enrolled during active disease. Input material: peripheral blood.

As DNA, the CDR3 is TGTGCCAGCAGCCCGGGCACAGATACGCAGTATTTT. Its translation is CASSPGTDTQYF. The chain combines TRBV6-5 with TRBJ2-3, with D unclear. Looked up from germline, CDR1 is MNHEY and CDR2 is SVGAGI. The CDR3 runs 12 residues. Trimming pared 6 bases from V and 1 base from J, leaving 5 bases between.